The 22 T cell receptor beta chains listed next were all sequenced from one sample in a study of neoadjuvant anti-PD-1 for oral cavity cancer. Using immunoSEQ multiplex PCR, the repertoire was profiled, and TCRdb retains in-frame clones only, with some absent. The sample holds 84,000 or so clones; about 80% are singletons and the top ten take around 3.1%. Source: PBMCs, taken before nivolumab (anti-PD-1) treatment. The receptor source for this set is a person between 35 and 79 years old with oral cavity squamous cell carcinoma.

CDR3 region: CAISPEGRGLVQPQHF. As DNA, the CDR3 is TGTGCCATCAGTCCTGAAGGTCGGGGATTGGTCCAGCCCCAGCATTTT. V and J are TRBV10-3 and TRBJ1-5; D not certain. The CDR3 spans 16 residues. V lost 5 bases, J lost 7 bases, and 21 bases lay in between. Germline values: CDR1 ENHRY, CDR2 SYGVKD.

CDR3: CASSLKSRGLGEQFF. The DNA for the CDR3 is TGTGCCAGCAGCTTAAAGTCCAGGGGGCTAGGTGAGCAGTTCTTC. The rearrangement joins TRBV7-3 to TRBJ2-1, with 8 bases identical to TRBD1. This CDR3 comprises 15 residues. V lost 1 base, J lost 9 bases, and 8 bases stayed unmatched. Germline assignment: CDR1 SGHTA and CDR2 FQGTGA.

V gene TRBV11-2 combines with J gene TRBJ2-2, with 9 bases aligning to TRBD1. CDR1 is SGHAT and CDR2 is FQNNGV in the germline V gene. This CDR3 is 14 amino acids long. V was clipped by 5 bases and J by 7 bases; unmatched bases: 5. CDR3 bases: TGTGCCAGCAGCGAACAGGGGGCTGGCGGGGAGCTGTTTTTT. It encodes CASSEQGAGGELFF.

The chain combines TRBV7-9 with TRBJ1-1; D ambiguous. This CDR3 comprises 17 residues. The germline V and J ends were trimmed by 1 base and 4 bases, with 19 bases remaining between them. Germline CDR1 is SEHNR and CDR2 is FQNEAQ (reference sequence). The CDR3 loop reads CASSLEPAGEGGTEAFF. DNA of the CDR3: TGTGCCAGCAGCTTAGAGCCCGCTGGAGAGGGAGGCACTGAAGCTTTCTTT. Full variable domain (remainder filled in from reference TRBV7-9 and TRBJ1-1): DTGVSQNPRHKITKRGQNVTFRCDPISEHNRLYWYRQTLGQGPEFLTYFQNEAQLEKSRLLSDRFSAERPKGSFSTLEIQRTEQGDSAMYLCASSLEPAGEGGTEAFFGQGTRLTVV.

The chain links TRBV5-1 to TRBJ1-5; the D gene is possibly TRBD1 (5 bases). The V and J ends lost 4 bases and 0 bases respectively, with 17 bases between them. The V gene's germline CDR1 is SGHRS and CDR2 YFSETQ. The CDR3 runs 17 residues. This CDR3 reads CASSLGAAGSSNQPQHF. CDR3 in DNA: TGCGCCAGCAGCCTTGGGGCCGCGGGGAGTAGCAATCAGCCCCAGCATTTT.

This chain links TRBV13 with TRBJ1-1; 12 bases line up with TRBD1. CDR1 is PRHDT, CDR2 FYEKMQ, per germline (reference sequence). This CDR3 has 17 amino acids. V gave up 5 bases and J gave up 5 bases; unmatched junction bases: 12. The CDR3 DNA follows: TGTGCCAGCAGCCCCCCCAAAGGGACAGGGGGCGGTACTGAAGCTTTCTTT. Translation gives CASSPPKGTGGGTEAFF.

In this sample, this clone turned up once. The chain carries TRBV6-1 and TRBJ2-7; 8 nucleotides line up with TRBD1. Germline V gene sequence: CDR1 MNHNS, CDR2 SASEGT. V trimming: 5 bases; J trimming: 6 bases; junction bases outside the gene matches: 6. This CDR3 has 13 residues. The chain's CDR3 is CASSRDRSIEQYF. The CDR3 DNA is TGTGCCAGCAGTAGGGACAGGAGCATCGAGCAGTACTTC.

Written as DNA, the CDR3 is TGTGCCATCAGTGAGTCGACCGGACAGTTCTACGAGCAGTACTTC. Its protein product is CAISESTGQFYEQYF. J is TRBJ2-7 and V is TRBV10-3, with a weak D call TRBD1 (6 bases). V dropped 0 bases and J dropped 3 bases, with 12 bases sitting between them. CDR1 is ENHRY, CDR2 SYGVKD, per germline. The CDR3 spans 15 residues.

Here the CDR3 reads CASSEGKAFF. For the CDR3, the DNA is TGTGCCAGCAGTGAAGGAAAAGCTTTCTTT. V is TRBV6-1 and J is TRBJ1-1; the D is unclear. The germline V and J ends were trimmed by 1 base and 9 bases, with 3 bases remaining between them. The CDR3 length is 10 residues. Germline V gene sequence: CDR1 MNHNS, CDR2 SASEGT.

This chain joins TRBV6-6 and TRBJ1-1; possibly TRBD1 for D (5 bases). The CDR3 sequence is 14 residues long. V lost 0 bases, J lost 5 bases, and 10 bases lay in between. Germline CDR1 reads MNHNY; CDR2 reads SVGAGI (reference sequence). CDR3 in amino acids: CASSYSGGGTEAFF. Here the CDR3 DNA reads TGTGCCAGCAGTTACTCGGGGGGGGGAACTGAAGCTTTCTTT.

The chain has TRBV30 and TRBJ2-7, with 7 bases aligning to TRBD1. The CDR3 extends over 12 amino acids. The germline V gene encodes CDR1 GTSNPN and CDR2 SVGIG (reference sequence). Trimming cost V 4 bases and J 8 bases; bases outside gene matches: 8. The CDR3 loop is CAWTSQGQQQYF. The CDR3 DNA reads as TGTGCCTGGACTTCACAGGGGCAACAGCAGTACTTC.

DNA for the CDR3: TGCGCCAGCTTCCCGGGACTCCAACCCACAGATACGCAGTATTTT. It is translated as CASFPGLQPTDTQYF. This rearrangement joins TRBV5-1 to TRBJ2-3, with a weak D call TRBD2 (6 bases). Trimming shortened V by 7 bases and J by 2 bases, and 17 bases separated the two germline ends. CDR1 is SGHRS, CDR2 YFSETQ, per germline. This CDR3 spans 15 amino acids.

The V and J genes are TRBV25-1 and TRBJ1-4; 8 bases match TRBD1. J was trimmed by 8 bases and V by 3 bases; bases with no gene match: 8. CDR1 is MGHDK, CDR2 SYGVNS, per germline. This CDR3 is built from 15 residues. The CDR3 nucleotides are TGTGCCAGCAGTGACCCGACAGGGGTGAAGGAAAAACTGTTTTTT. It encodes CASSDPTGVKEKLFF. Based on the CDR3 plus reference TRBV25-1 and TRBJ1-4, the full variable domain is EADIYQTPRYLVIGTGKKITLECSQTMGHDKMYWYQQDPGMELHLIHYSYGVNSTEKGDLSSESTVSRIRTEHFPLTLESARPSHTSQYLCASSDPTGVKEKLFFGSGTQLSVL.

CDR3 loop: CASSLVRFTGELFF. The DNA for the CDR3 is TGTGCCAGCAGCTTAGTTCGGTTCACCGGGGAGCTGTTTTTT. The chain has TRBV7-2 and TRBJ2-2, with unresolved D. Germline assignment: CDR1 SGHTA and CDR2 FQGNSA. This CDR3 is built from 14 residues. V lost 1 base, J lost 4 bases, and 7 bases lay in between.

CDR3 in DNA: TGTGCCAGTAGTTCAGTGGGAGAGACCCAGTACTTC. Translated: CASSSVGETQYF. The V gene is TRBV19, the J gene TRBJ2-5; no clear D. The CDR3 has 12 amino acids. V was pared by 5 bases and J by 4 bases, with 8 bases between. Germline V lookup: CDR1 LNHDA, CDR2 SQIVND (reference sequence).

The V gene is TRBV5-1, the J gene TRBJ2-6; TRBD1 matches 7 bases. The CDR3 has 18 amino acids. J lost 0 bases, V lost 4 bases, and 10 bases had no gene match. CDR1 is SGHRS, CDR2 YFSETQ, per germline. For the CDR3, the DNA is TGCGCCAGCAGCACACTGGGACAGCAACTCTCTGGGGCCAACGTCCTGACTTTC. Amino acid sequence: CASSTLGQQLSGANVLTF. Full variable domain (rest looked up from reference TRBV5-1 and TRBJ2-6): KAGVTQTPRYLIKTRGQQVTLSCSPISGHRSVSWYQQTPGQGLQFLFEYFSETQRNKGNFPGRFSGRQFSNSRSEMNVSTLELGDSALYLCASSTLGQQLSGANVLTFGAGSRLTVL.

V gene TRBV9 combines with J gene TRBJ2-7, with D perhaps assigned TRBD1 or TRBD2 (5 bases each). Trimming cost V 0 bases and J 3 bases, with 13 bases left between them. The V gene's germline CDR1 is SGDLS and CDR2 YYNGEE. This CDR3 is built from 15 residues. The DNA of the CDR3 is TGTGCCAGCAGCGTAGAGTGGGACGGAGGCTACGAGCAGTACTTC. Translating gives CASSVEWDGGYEQYF.

The rearrangement joins TRBV30 to TRBJ2-2, with TRBD2 identical over 13 bases. The V gene end was trimmed by 4 bases and the J gene end by 1 base; junction bases not matched to a gene: 3. This CDR3 region has 16 residues. Germline V gene lookup returns CDR1 GTSNPN and CDR2 SVGIG (reference sequence). CDR3 amino acids: CAWNGLAGVNTGELFF. The CDR3 DNA reads TGTGCCTGGAACGGACTAGCGGGGGTGAACACCGGGGAGCTGTTTTTT.

This clone appeared a single time. J is TRBJ1-4 and V is TRBV5-5; D gene uncertain. Trimming left V 4 bases short and J 5 bases short, with 6 bases between. The CDR3 has 12 residues. In germline, CDR1 is SGHKS, CDR2 YYEKEE (reference sequence). The CDR3 protein is CASSSLNEKLFF. CDR3 sequence (DNA): TGTGCCAGCAGCAGCTTAAATGAAAAACTGTTTTTT.

J is TRBJ1-1 and V is TRBV5-1; D unresolved. CDR3 size: 13 residues. The germline V gene has CDR1 SGHRS and CDR2 YFSETQ. V dropped 2 bases and J dropped 4 bases, with 9 bases sitting between them. CDR3 sequence (DNA): TGCGCCAGCAGCTTAGGGTTTCCCACTGAAGCTTTCTTT. It is translated as CASSLGFPTEAFF.

The chain joins TRBV11-3 to TRBJ2-2, with D possibly TRBD2 on 5 matching bases. CDR1 is SGHNT, CDR2 YENEEA, per germline. The CDR3 is 15 amino acids. V dropped 5 bases and J dropped 6 bases, with 16 bases sitting between them. For the CDR3, the DNA is TGTGCCAGCAGCCCAAATAGTGAGGGATCCGGGGAGCTGTTTTTT. It yields the protein CASSPNSEGSGELFF.

This clone turned up a few times. The chain joins TRBV2 to TRBJ2-7; D remains unclear. The germline V gene has CDR1 SNHLY and CDR2 FYNNEI. The CDR3 covers 12 residues. V lost 2 bases and J 5 bases, leaving 7 bases between the germline ends. CDR3: CASSEQLNEQYF. The CDR3 DNA reads TGTGCCAGCAGTGAACAGCTCAACGAGCAGTACTTC.